A selection of T cell receptor beta chains follows, all from one sample in a study of shared clonotypes between healthy human individuals. Sequenced by immunoSEQ multiplex PCR; TCRdb stores in-frame clones only, minus some. The table shows approximately 2,300,000 clones, with around 90% occurring only once. What was sequenced was naive CD4+ T cells from PBMCs. Receptor source: a man aged 18 to 30 in good health. Some clones in this sample may be carry-over from other donors' samples. CDR3s leave out the opening cysteine and the closing phenylalanine or tryptophan. Fields, in order: V gene, J gene, D gene, CDR3 protein. D genes are given only for firm matches.

V gene: TRBV18; J gene: TRBJ2-7; D gene: TRBD1; CDR3 protein: ASSPGQGDEQY
V gene: TRBV27; J gene: TRBJ1-5; D gene: -; CDR3 protein: ASSLNGQPQH
V gene: TRBV10-2; J gene: TRBJ2-7; D gene: TRBD2; CDR3 protein: ASSLQSGGGYEQY
V gene: TRBV4-1; J gene: TRBJ2-3; D gene: -; CDR3 protein: ASSRQGSSGNDFTDTQY
V gene: TRBV19; J gene: TRBJ1-1; D gene: TRBD1; CDR3 protein: ASSIIPGGNTEAF
V gene: TRBV4-1; J gene: TRBJ2-3; D gene: -; CDR3 protein: ASSQDFRDPGWGTQY
V gene: TRBV28; J gene: TRBJ1-4; D gene: TRBD1; CDR3 protein: ASSRDRVGEKLF
V gene: TRBV30; J gene: TRBJ1-2; D gene: TRBD1; CDR3 protein: AWSVPQGAYGYT
V gene: TRBV6-6; J gene: TRBJ1-4; D gene: -; CDR3 protein: ASSYYGPSTASKLF
V gene: TRBV30; J gene: TRBJ2-1; D gene: TRBD2; CDR3 protein: ASGLAGGGEQF
V gene: TRBV10-3; J gene: TRBJ2-5; D gene: -; CDR3 protein: AISDGSQETQY
V gene: TRBV2; J gene: TRBJ1-5; D gene: -; CDR3 protein: ASSYSNQPQH
V gene: TRBV5-1; J gene: TRBJ2-6; D gene: -; CDR3 protein: ASSSQGSGGANVLT
V gene: TRBV4-1; J gene: TRBJ2-1; D gene: -; CDR3 protein: ASSHPTSFNEQF
V gene: TRBV5-1; J gene: TRBJ1-3; D gene: -; CDR3 protein: ASSTIGAGSGNTIY
V gene: TRBV27; J gene: TRBJ2-7; D gene: TRBD2; CDR3 protein: ASRPLGQGLAGVVRQY
V gene: TRBV28; J gene: TRBJ2-3; D gene: -; CDR3 protein: ASIATDTQY
V gene: TRBV28; J gene: TRBJ1-4; D gene: -; CDR3 protein: ASSLDSRSANEKLF
V gene: TRBV11-2; J gene: TRBJ2-3; D gene: -; CDR3 protein: ASSLVYGTDTQY
V gene: TRBV7-2; J gene: TRBJ2-3; D gene: -; CDR3 protein: ASSLGVAWADTQY
V gene: TRBV7-9; J gene: TRBJ1-4; D gene: -; CDR3 protein: ASSLAWGAAEKLF
V gene: TRBV28; J gene: TRBJ2-7; D gene: TRBD1; CDR3 protein: ASSLLTGGHEQY
V gene: TRBV5-1; J gene: TRBJ1-4; D gene: -; CDR3 protein: ASSFGTRGSKGTTNEKLF
V gene: TRBV18; J gene: TRBJ2-3; D gene: TRBD2; CDR3 protein: ASSPPAGAGGPLDTQY
V gene: TRBV7-3; J gene: TRBJ1-2; D gene: TRBD1; CDR3 protein: ASSLTAGGAYGYT
V gene: TRBV4-2; J gene: TRBJ2-3; D gene: TRBD2; CDR3 protein: ASSQGTQRGSTDTQY
V gene: TRBV4-2; J gene: TRBJ2-2; D gene: -; CDR3 protein: ASSLRGAPATGELF
V gene: TRBV5-4; J gene: TRBJ2-7; D gene: TRBD2; CDR3 protein: ASSGIGGRAAYEQY
V gene: TRBV5-4; J gene: TRBJ2-5; D gene: -; CDR3 protein: ASARYQETQY
V gene: TRBV18; J gene: TRBJ2-7; D gene: TRBD2; CDR3 protein: ASSPAGRDYYEQY
V gene: TRBV6-5; J gene: TRBJ2-7; D gene: TRBD2; CDR3 protein: ASTLGLPWVHEQY
V gene: TRBV5-1; J gene: TRBJ2-7; D gene: TRBD1; CDR3 protein: ASSLGGTGGREQY
V gene: TRBV11-2; J gene: TRBJ2-7; D gene: -; CDR3 protein: ASSHPGGAEQY
V gene: TRBV6-5; J gene: TRBJ2-1; D gene: TRBD1; CDR3 protein: ASSRGGQGNGEQF
V gene: TRBV7-2; J gene: TRBJ1-5; D gene: TRBD1; CDR3 protein: ASSFGTGGGQPQH
V gene: TRBV7-3; J gene: TRBJ2-3; D gene: -; CDR3 protein: ASSSGLRVDTQY
V gene: TRBV28; J gene: TRBJ2-7; D gene: TRBD2; CDR3 protein: ASSLSGTSGPYEQY
V gene: TRBV4-2; J gene: TRBJ1-1; D gene: TRBD1; CDR3 protein: ASSHPDRRNTEAF
V gene: TRBV9; J gene: TRBJ2-5; D gene: TRBD1; CDR3 protein: ASSVNPPDREETQY
V gene: TRBV5-1; J gene: TRBJ2-5; D gene: -; CDR3 protein: ASSPSGSQETQY
V gene: TRBV11-3; J gene: TRBJ2-2; D gene: TRBD2; CDR3 protein: ASSLGLEITGELF
V gene: TRBV10-3; J gene: TRBJ1-2; D gene: -; CDR3 protein: AISGSRGAGDYGYT
V gene: TRBV4-1; J gene: TRBJ1-1; D gene: -; CDR3 protein: ASRPSRDTRTHTEAF
V gene: TRBV9; J gene: TRBJ1-3; D gene: -; CDR3 protein: ASSSSPQVSGNTIY
V gene: TRBV4-1; J gene: TRBJ2-4; D gene: -; CDR3 protein: ASSQGPRKNIQY
V gene: TRBV9; J gene: TRBJ1-1; D gene: -; CDR3 protein: ASSLSQNTEAF
V gene: TRBV6-5; J gene: TRBJ1-1; D gene: -; CDR3 protein: ASSYSRGGGTEAF
V gene: TRBV28; J gene: TRBJ2-7; D gene: -; CDR3 protein: ASSFRDYEQY
V gene: TRBV2; J gene: TRBJ2-1; D gene: TRBD1; CDR3 protein: ASLAGTVAGEQF
V gene: TRBV4-1; J gene: TRBJ1-5; D gene: -; CDR3 protein: ASSHTPRGPYPYSNQPQH
V gene: TRBV28; J gene: TRBJ1-1; D gene: -; CDR3 protein: ASLRGGFDTEAF
V gene: TRBV28; J gene: TRBJ2-3; D gene: TRBD2; CDR3 protein: ASYPLAGSADTQY
V gene: TRBV7-3; J gene: TRBJ2-7; D gene: -; CDR3 protein: ASSLRQRSEQY
V gene: TRBV4-2; J gene: TRBJ1-3; D gene: -; CDR3 protein: ASSPEKGNTIY